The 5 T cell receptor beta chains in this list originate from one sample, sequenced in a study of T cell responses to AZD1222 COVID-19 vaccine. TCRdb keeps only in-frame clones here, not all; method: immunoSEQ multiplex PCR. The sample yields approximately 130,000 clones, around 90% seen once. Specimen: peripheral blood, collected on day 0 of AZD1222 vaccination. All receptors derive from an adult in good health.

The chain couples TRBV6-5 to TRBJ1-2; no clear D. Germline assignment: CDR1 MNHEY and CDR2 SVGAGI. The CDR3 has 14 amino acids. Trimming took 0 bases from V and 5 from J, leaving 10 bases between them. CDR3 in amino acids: CASSYSGAGYGYTF. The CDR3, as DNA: TGTGCCAGCAGTTACTCGGGCGCTGGGTATGGCTACACCTTC.

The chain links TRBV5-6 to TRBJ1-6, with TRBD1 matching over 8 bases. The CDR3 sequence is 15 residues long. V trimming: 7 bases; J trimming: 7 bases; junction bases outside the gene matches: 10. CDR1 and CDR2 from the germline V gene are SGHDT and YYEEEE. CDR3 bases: TGTGCCAGCCGTCGTCAGGGGGCGCAAAATTCACCCCTCCACTTT. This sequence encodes CASRRQGAQNSPLHF.

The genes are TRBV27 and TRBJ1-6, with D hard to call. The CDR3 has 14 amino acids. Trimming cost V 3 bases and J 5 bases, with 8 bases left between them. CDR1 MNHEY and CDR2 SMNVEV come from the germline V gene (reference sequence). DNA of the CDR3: TGTGCCAGCAGTTTTTGGGGAAATAATTCACCCCTCCACTTT. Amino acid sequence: CASSFWGNNSPLHF.

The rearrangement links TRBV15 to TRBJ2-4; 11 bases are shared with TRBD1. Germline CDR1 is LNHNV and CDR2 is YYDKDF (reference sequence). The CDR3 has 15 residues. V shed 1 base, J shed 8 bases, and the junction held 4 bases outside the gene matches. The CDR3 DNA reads TGTGCCACCAGCAGAGGGACAGGGGGCAAGGACATTCAGTACTTC. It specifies CATSRGTGGKDIQYF.

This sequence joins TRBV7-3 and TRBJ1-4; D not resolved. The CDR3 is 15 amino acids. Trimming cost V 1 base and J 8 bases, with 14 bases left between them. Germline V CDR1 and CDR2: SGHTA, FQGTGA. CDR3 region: CASSLKRASGEKLFF. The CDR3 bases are TGTGCCAGCAGCTTAAAACGGGCCTCGGGGGAAAAACTGTTTTTT. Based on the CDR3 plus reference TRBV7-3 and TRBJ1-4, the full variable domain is GAGVSQTPSNKVTEKGKYVELRCDPISGHTALYWYRQSLGQGPEFLIYFQGTGAADDSGLPNDRFFAVRPEGSVSTLKIQRTERGDSAVYLCASSLKRASGEKLFFGSGTQLSVL.